Each of the 31 T cell receptor beta chains below was sequenced from the same sample in a study of shared clonotypes between healthy human individuals. The assay was immunoSEQ multiplex PCR, and TCRdb's table has in-frame clones only and misses some. Of some 2,000,000 clones detected, under 97% appear once; the ten largest clones hold roughly 0.13%. The sequencing input was naive CD4+ T cells sorted from blood. This sample's subset: CD45RA+ positively selected. All receptors derive from a man between 18 and 35 years old in good health.

This clone has only one observation. The identical CDR3 is also encoded by other nucleotide sequences in the sample. V is TRBV10-3 and J is TRBJ2-1; TRBD2 agrees at 7 bases. CDR3 size: 13 residues. The germline CDR1 and CDR2 sequences are ENHRY and SYGVKD. V lost 6 bases to trimming and J lost 3 bases; unmatched junction nucleotides: 2. CDR3 sequence: CAIRGGSYNEQFF. The CDR3 nucleotides are TGTGCCATCAGGGGCGGGAGCTACAATGAGCAGTTCTTC.

The chain combines TRBV30 with TRBJ1-1, with unresolved D. CDR3 length: 11 residues. CDR1 and CDR2 from the germline V gene are GTSNPN and SVGIG (reference sequence). Trimming took off 2 bases at V and 7 bases at J, with 8 bases between the two ends. As DNA, the CDR3 is TGTGCCTGGAGTCAAGACGGTGAAGCTTTCTTT. Translation: CAWSQDGEAFF.

The chain joins TRBV10-3 to TRBJ2-7; the D gene is possibly TRBD1 (6 bases). CDR3 size: 12 residues. From germline, CDR1 is ENHRY and CDR2 SYGVKD. V was cut by 11 bases and J by 6 bases, with 17 bases left in between. The CDR3 sequence: CAVSVQGPEQYF. The CDR3 DNA reads as TGTGCCGTAAGCGTACAGGGACCCGAGCAGTACTTC.

The CDR3 DNA sequence: TGCGCCAGCAGCCAATCGGTGAAGCTCTCTGGAAACACCATATATTTT. Translated, it gives CASSQSVKLSGNTIYF. The V gene is TRBV4-1, the J gene TRBJ1-3; D is ambiguous. The CDR3 totals 16 residues. Trimming left V 2 bases short and J 0 bases short, with 11 bases between. Germline assignment: CDR1 MGHRA and CDR2 YSYEKL.

This clone has only one observation. In DNA form, the CDR3 reads TGTGCCAGCAGCGCCTCCCCTATGGCGAACACCGGGGAGCTGTTTTTT. Translation: CASSASPMANTGELFF. This chain links TRBV11-2 with TRBJ2-2; no reliable D call. The V end lost 5 bases, the J end lost 0 bases, and 13 bases lay between the germline ends. Germline CDR1 SGHAT, CDR2 FQNNGV. The CDR3 length is 16 residues.

This clone was counted once. The gene calls are TRBV25-1 and TRBJ2-7; D gene unclear. V was cut by 1 base and J by 0 bases, with 7 bases left in between. The germline V gene has CDR1 MGHDK and CDR2 SYGVNS. The CDR3 covers 14 residues. Written as DNA, the CDR3 is TGTGCCAGCAGTGAATCCGGTTTCTCCTACGAGCAGTACTTC. It yields the protein CASSESGFSYEQYF.

V usage is TRBV29-1 and J usage is TRBJ1-2; D not certain. V dropped 8 bases and J dropped 7 bases, with 20 bases sitting between them. CDR3 length: 13 amino acids. CDR1 SQVTM and CDR2 ANQGSEA come from the germline V gene. CDR3 nucleotide sequence: TGCAGCCTTTATATCCCCAAGGGTGGTGGCTACACCTTC. It encodes CSLYIPKGGGYTF. Filled out from reference TRBV29-1 and TRBJ1-2, the complete variable domain reads SAVISQKPSRDICQRGTSLTIQCQVDSQVTMMFWYRQQPGQSLTLIATANQGSEATYESGFVIDKFPISRPNLTFSTLTVSNMSPEDSSIYLCSLYIPKGGGYTFGSGTRLTVV.

The J gene is TRBJ1-3, the V gene TRBV10-3; the D gene is possibly TRBD1 (5 bases). Germline V gene data show CDR1 as ENHRY and CDR2 as SYGVKD. Trimming left V 7 bases short and J 0 bases short, with 22 bases between. The CDR3 contains 18 residues. This chain's CDR3 is CAIKGSTGPITSGNTIYF. The CDR3 DNA reads as TGTGCCATCAAGGGAAGTACAGGTCCTATAACCTCTGGAAACACCATATATTTT.

CDR3 sequence reads: CASSPGAPTDTQYF. The CDR3 DNA reads TGTGCCAGCAGCCCAGGGGCTCCCACAGATACGCAGTATTTT. J is TRBJ2-3 and V is TRBV6-6; tentative D call: TRBD1 (6 bases). Per the germline V gene, CDR1 is MNHNY and CDR2 is SVGAGI (reference sequence). Deletions cut 6 bases from V and 2 bases from J, with 12 bases between. This CDR3 comprises 14 residues.

This sequence joins TRBV4-3 and TRBJ2-2; 8 bases fit TRBD2. The germline gives CDR1 LGHNA, CDR2 YSLEER. V lost 4 bases and J lost 0; bases outside the gene matches: 4. The CDR3 contains 16 residues. CDR3 nucleotides: TGCGCCAGCAGCCGAACTAGCGGTGCGAACACCGGGGAGCTGTTTTTT. This translates into CASSRTSGANTGELFF.

The rearrangement uses TRBV7-2 and TRBJ1-1; D possibly corresponds to TRBD1 (6 bases). Germline lookup yields CDR1 SGHTA and CDR2 FQGNSA. CDR3 length: 18 residues. Trimming shortened V by 3 bases and J by 2 bases, and 22 bases separated the two germline ends. CDR3 protein: CASSFIHRVGAVNTEAFF. CDR3 DNA sequence: TGTGCCAGCAGCTTTATCCATAGGGTGGGGGCTGTAAACACTGAAGCTTTCTTT.

The gene calls are TRBV19 and TRBJ1-6; no definite D call. The germline V gene encodes CDR1 LNHDA and CDR2 SQIVND (reference sequence). V was pared by 3 bases and J by 16 bases, with 19 bases between. The CDR3 loop spans 14 amino acids. This CDR3 is CASSISPWPGSLHF. The CDR3 bases are TGTGCCAGTAGTATTTCTCCTTGGCCTGGTTCGCTCCACTTT.

The chain uses TRBV13 and TRBJ1-6; TRBD1 agrees at 8 bases. This CDR3 contains 16 residues. V was pared by 5 bases and J by 9 bases, with 12 bases of the junction left unmatched. Germline-derived CDR1 and CDR2 are PRHDT and FYEKMQ (reference sequence). CDR3 in amino acids: CASSRGQTGDGSPLHF. The CDR3 DNA sequence: TGTGCCAGCAGCAGAGGACAGACAGGGGATGGTTCACCCCTCCACTTT. The full variable domain, with the rest looked up from reference TRBV13 and TRBJ1-6, is AAGVIQSPRHLIKEKRETATLKCYPIPRHDTVYWYQQGPGQDPQFLISFYEKMQSDKGSIPDRFSAQQFSDYHSELNMSSLELGDSALYFCASSRGQTGDGSPLHFGNGTRLTVT.

The chain's CDR3 is CASSKTGTGMSYEQYF. CDR3 sequence (DNA): TGCGCCAGCAGTAAGACCGGGACAGGGATGTCCTACGAGCAGTACTTC. The J gene is TRBJ2-5, the V gene TRBV5-1, with 9 bases matching TRBD1. The J call is doubtful: the DNA matches TRBJ2-7 better. The germline gives CDR1 SGHRS, CDR2 YFSETQ. The CDR3 has 16 residues.

On this clone: The sample holds other DNA sequences that translate to the same CDR3. The rearrangement uses TRBV5-5 and TRBJ2-7; 9 bases align to TRBD1. The CDR3 spans 14 residues. Germline trimming cut 0 bases from V and 4 bases from J; bases unmatched to any gene: 2. Germline CDR1 and CDR2: SGHKS and YYEKEE (reference sequence). The CDR3 DNA reads TGTGCCAGCAGCTTGGTCGGACAGGGGTACGAGCAGTACTTC. Translation: CASSLVGQGYEQYF.

V usage is TRBV18 and J usage is TRBJ2-3; TRBD2 matches at 10 bases. Germline V gives CDR1 KGHSH, CDR2 LQKENI. CDR3 length equals 18 residues. With 4 bases clipped from V and 0 bases from J, the junction kept 10 bases outside the gene matches. CDR3 DNA sequence: TGTGCCAGCTCACGAGGAGTAGCGGGGGGCCGAAGCACAGATACGCAGTATTTT. It codes for CASSRGVAGGRSTDTQYF.

This chain joins TRBV7-2 and TRBJ2-1; D is tentatively TRBD1 or TRBD2 (5 bases each). Germline V CDR1 and CDR2: SGHTA, FQGNSA. This CDR3 region has 15 residues. Trimming cost V 4 bases and J 9 bases, with 19 bases left between them. For the CDR3, the DNA is TGTGCCAGCAGCTCGGGACCTACCCCGGGTGGTGAGCAGTTCTTC. This sequence encodes CASSSGPTPGGEQFF. Full variable domain (missing parts from reference TRBV7-2 and TRBJ2-1): GAGVSQSPSNKVTEKGKDVELRCDPISGHTALYWYRQSLGQGLEFLIYFQGNSAPDKSGLPSDRFSAERTGGSVSTLTIQRTQQEDSAVYLCASSSGPTPGGEQFFGPGTRLTVL.

The chain links TRBV6-1 to TRBJ2-2; D might be TRBD2 (5 bases). Germline V gene sequence: CDR1 MNHNS, CDR2 SASEGT. There are 15 residues in the CDR3. The V and J ends lost 6 bases and 0 bases respectively, with 11 bases between them. CDR3: CASSKGASNTGELFF. CDR3 DNA sequence: TGTGCCAGCAGCAAGGGAGCGTCGAACACCGGGGAGCTGTTTTTT.

This chain links TRBV5-1 with TRBJ2-7, with 7 bases matching TRBD1. This CDR3 region has 15 residues. CDR1 and CDR2 (germline): SGHRS, YFSETQ. Unmatched junction bases numbered 9, after V lost 4 bases and J lost 2 bases. The CDR3 here is CASSDQRQGAYEQYF. The CDR3 DNA reads TGCGCCAGCAGCGACCAACGACAGGGAGCCTACGAGCAGTACTTC.

V is TRBV10-3 and J is TRBJ1-1; possibly TRBD1 for D (6 bases). Trimming took off 7 bases at V and 5 bases at J, with 14 bases between the two ends. In germline, CDR1 is ENHRY, CDR2 SYGVKD. The CDR3 has 13 amino acids. CDR3 coding DNA: TGTGCCATCACGGGGGGGCTATTTACTGAAGCTTTCTTT. It is translated as CAITGGLFTEAFF.

The chain links TRBV19 to TRBJ1-2; D unresolved. CDR3 size: 15 residues. Trimming removed 3 bases at V and 0 bases at J, with 11 bases between. Germline V CDR1 and CDR2: LNHDA, SQIVND (reference sequence). The CDR3 spells CASSIGQVSNYGYTF. CDR3 bases: TGTGCCAGTAGTATTGGGCAGGTCTCTAACTATGGCTACACCTTC. Filled out from reference TRBV19 and TRBJ1-2, the complete variable domain reads DGGITQSPKYLFRKEGQNVTLSCEQNLNHDAMYWYRQDPGQGLRLIYYSQIVNDFQKGDIAEGYSVSREKKESFPLTVTSAQKNPTAFYLCASSIGQVSNYGYTFGSGTRLTVV.

V gene TRBV9 combines with J gene TRBJ1-2; TRBD1 agrees at 8 bases. The CDR3 loop spans 14 amino acids. Trimming took 3 bases from V and 2 from J; bases not matched to a gene: 3. Per the germline V gene, CDR1 is SGDLS and CDR2 is YYNGEE. CDR3 amino acids: CASSDRTGNYGYTF. The CDR3, as DNA: TGTGCCAGCAGCGACCGGACAGGGAACTATGGCTACACCTTC.

This clone was picked up a small number of times. This chain joins TRBV6-6 and TRBJ2-7; TRBD1 or TRBD2 may be the D gene (5 bases each). Germline loops: CDR1 MNHNY, CDR2 SVGAGI (reference sequence). Trimming shortened V by 2 bases and J by 6 bases, and 8 bases separated the two germline ends. The CDR3 sequence is 12 residues long. CDR3 in amino acids: CASSYPGAEQYF. The CDR3 region has the DNA TGTGCCAGCAGTTACCCCGGGGCCGAGCAGTACTTC.

The chain is built from TRBV4-1 and TRBJ1-5; D uncertain. Germline V gene sequence: CDR1 MGHRA, CDR2 YSYEKL. Trimming removed 1 base at V and 4 bases at J, with 8 bases between. The CDR3 length is 14 residues. This CDR3 reads CASSQVSANQPQHF. In nucleotides, the CDR3 is TGCGCCAGCAGCCAAGTGTCGGCAAATCAGCCCCAGCATTTT.

As for this clone: This same CDR3 is encoded by further DNA sequences in the sample. The chain uses TRBV28 and TRBJ1-5, with a tentative D call TRBD1 (5 bases). The CDR3 extends over 14 amino acids. Trimming pared 3 bases from V and 1 base from J, leaving 7 bases between. Germline CDR1 MDHEN, CDR2 SYDVKM. CDR3 nucleotide sequence: TGTGCCAGCAGTTTTGGGGGGAGCAATCAGCCCCAGCATTTT. Protein product: CASSFGGSNQPQHF.

The chain combines TRBV2 with TRBJ2-7; perhaps TRBD1 as D (5 bases). This CDR3 is built from 13 residues. V was trimmed by 5 bases and J by 1 base, leaving 9 bases between them. Germline V gene data show CDR1 as SNHLY and CDR2 as FYNNEI. CDR3 nucleotide sequence: TGTGCCAGCAGTATGTACAGGTCCTACGAGCAGTACTTC. This sequence encodes CASSMYRSYEQYF.

About this clone itself: Other nucleotide sequences from this sample produce the same CDR3. The chain recombines TRBV28 with TRBJ2-7, with D perhaps matching TRBD1 (5 bases). Per the germline V gene, CDR1 is MDHEN and CDR2 is SYDVKM. The length of the CDR3 is 14 residues. V lost 6 bases, J lost 4 bases, and 16 bases lay in between. Here the CDR3 reads CASRTGTGSYEQYF. The DNA of the CDR3 is TGTGCCAGCAGAACAGGTACAGGTAGTTACGAGCAGTACTTC. Full variable domain (remainder filled in from reference TRBV28 and TRBJ2-7): DVKVTQSSRYLVKRTGEKVFLECVQDMDHENMFWYRQDPGLGLRLIYFSYDVKMKEKGDIPEGYSVSREKKERFSLILESASTNQTSMYLCASRTGTGSYEQYFGPGTRLTVT.

The chain links TRBV6-5 to TRBJ1-5; tentatively, D is TRBD1 (6 bases). This CDR3 has 14 residues. Germline V gene sequence: CDR1 MNHEY, CDR2 SVGAGI. The V and J ends lost 5 bases and 2 bases respectively, with 10 bases between them. The CDR3 sequence: CASSKQGGNQPQHF. Written as DNA, the CDR3 is TGTGCCAGCAGTAAACAGGGTGGCAATCAGCCCCAGCATTTT.

In the case of this clone: The same CDR3 is also encoded by other DNA sequences in this sample. The chain is built from TRBV6-4 and TRBJ1-5, with D hard to call. The germline V and J ends were trimmed by 3 bases and 4 bases, with 7 bases remaining between them. Germline lookup yields CDR1 MRHNA and CDR2 SNTAGT. The CDR3 spans 13 residues. The CDR3 DNA reads TGTGCCAGCAGTGAGGAGGAGAATCAGCCCCAGCATTTT. Amino acids: CASSEEENQPQHF.

The gene calls are TRBV10-3 and TRBJ2-7; 8 bases line up with TRBD1. The CDR3 sequence is 14 residues long. Germline CDR1 reads ENHRY; CDR2 reads SYGVKD. The trim removed 4 bases at V and 2 bases at J, leaving 4 bases unmatched. CDR3 amino acids: CAISVGQGPYEQYF. CDR3 sequence (DNA): TGTGCCATCAGTGTTGGACAGGGCCCCTACGAGCAGTACTTC.

The chain has TRBV10-3 and TRBJ1-2; a weak D match, TRBD1 (5 bases). The CDR3 has 16 amino acids. The V and J ends lost 2 bases and 2 bases respectively, with 15 bases between them. Germline lookup yields CDR1 ENHRY and CDR2 SYGVKD. CDR3: CAISEKGVLGNYGYTF. As DNA, the CDR3 is TGTGCCATCAGTGAGAAAGGGGTTTTGGGGAACTATGGCTACACCTTC.